This TCR delta chain was identified in a study of γδ T cells in repeated Plasmodium falciparum infection (dated by TCRdb to the early 2020s). A note on the overall study: Malian children exposed to intense seasonal malaria transmission were enrolled in the natural-infection arm and compared with Australian children matched for age and gender. Four controlled human malaria infections were administered to about five malaria-naive U.S. adults over roughly 610 days by bites from P. falciparum NF54-infected Anopheles stephensi mosquitoes. Controlled-infection subjects were sampled at baseline, immediately before selected infections, and 21 days after each infection. Malian gammadelta TCR repertoires were analysed cross-sectionally during no-transmission periods and were analysed longitudinally across acute febrile malaria episodes. The study looked at how repeated Plasmodium falciparum infection shapes the human gammadelta T cell repertoire, using both natural infection in Mali and controlled human malaria infection. Beyond this particular receptor, the publication reports: Repeated controlled infections appeared to drive waves of new clonotype selection in Vdelta2-negative, largely Vdelta1+, gammadelta TCR repertoires. The Malian cohort was drawn from a small rural village made up mostly of one ethnic group, which limits generalizability. Analysis of inter-individual variability in gammadelta T cell responses was limited by the small size of the controlled-infection cohort. Across time and infection, the Vgamma9/Vdelta2+ TCR repertoires showed a highly stable polyclonal makeup, with many TCRgamma sequences overlapping between individuals. Compared with Australian children, Malian children appeared to have Vdelta2-negative gammadelta TCR repertoires that were more clonally expanded, less diverse and less shared.

This clone has a handful of counts. The specificity of this receptor is unknown. A far larger clone is only one base removed, so a read error is likely. Other nucleotide sequences from this sample produce the same CDR3. The CDR3 contains 15 residues, cysteine and phenylalanine counted. Only the CDR3 part of the read is kept: 45 bases, read in frame from the first base. Trimming accounts for 3 bases at V and 5 bases at J, while the number of junction bases matched to no gene is 4. Reading the germline V gene gives CDR1 GEAIGNYY and CDR2 EKD. The library came from multiplex PCR. TCRdb names Illumina MiSeq as the instrument used. Each sorted gammadelta T cell sample was sequenced for both the TCR gamma (TRG) and TCR delta (TRD) chains. Per the source publication's procedure: Clonotype tree plots, accumulated frequency of the top 20 clonotypes, diversity index (DI) and D75 metrics were included in the repertoire analyses. Clonotypes were called again by TCRdb from the public reads via CATT, and duplicate nucleotide sequences were then merged into one entry. The V and J calls were determined by TCRdb, not by the authors. The sample table lists 75,000 to 100,000 delta-chain clones, under 1.5% of them with a count of one. The ten largest clonotypes hold around 8.1% of the sample.

For bulk TCR repertoire analysis, Vgamma9/Vdelta2+ and Vdelta2-negative gammadelta T cell populations were flow-sorted out of peripheral blood mononuclear cells. The source material was gamma-delta T cells from blood. This chain joins TRDV2 to TRDJ2; TRDD3 fits 11 bases in the junction. TCRdb gives no J gene; it was assigned here by matching the DNA to germline. This receptor was identified in a pool of human donors (malaria-infected and uninfected, not separated). The CDR3 protein is CACDWGIRGTAQLFF. The DNA sequence is as follows: TGTGCCTGTGACTGGGGGATACGCGGAACAGCACAACTCTTCTTT.